This T cell receptor (beta chain) was captured by sequencing in a study of a mutant IDH1 vaccine in newly diagnosed glioma. For the study at large: Patients in the study were vaccinated eight times, receiving shots in weeks 1, 3, 5, 7, 11, 15, 19 and 23. Males made up about 60% and females about 40% of treated patients, whose mean age was roughly 40 years. Once 4-6 weeks had passed after radiotherapy alone, vaccination started, or it started with temozolomide cycles. It was radiotherapy, temozolomide, or both that patients received previously, with most receiving both.

As for this clone: The antigen is undetermined.

TCRdb keeps only in-frame clones here, not all; method: immunoSEQ multiplex PCR. The sample includes roughly 52,000 clones, under 90% of them seen just once. Trimming took 0 bases from V and 1 from J, leaving 8 bases between them. The CDR3 is 15 residues long. Germline V lookup: CDR1 SNHLY, CDR2 FYNNEI. Time point indicated: week 23, last vaccination. The investigators gave 300 ug of mutant IDH1 20-mer peptide in each vaccine dose, together with topical imiquimod. This specimen was PBMCs, taken from a glioma patient whose treatment included an IDH1 peptide vaccine. The chain carries TRBV2 and TRBJ2-3, with no clear D. The receptor's source is a man aged 35-49 years with glioma. The CDR3 loop reads CASSEALTGTDTQYF. In DNA, the CDR3 is TGTGCCAGCAGTGAAGCCCTGACTGGCACAGATACGCAGTATTTT.